These 9 T cell receptor beta chains were sequenced from one sample in a study of blood T cell repertoires in COVID-19. Libraries were prepared by immunoSEQ multiplex PCR; TCRdb keeps only in-frame clonotypes and omits some of them. Here the sample spans over 300,000 clones, roughly 87% being singletons. The specimen sequenced was PBMCs or T cells enriched from blood (not recorded which). The origin of the receptors is a woman in her 30s who had recovered from COVID-19.

The V call is TRBV5-8, the J call TRBJ2-5, with D hard to call. The V gene lost 3 bases and the J gene lost 2 bases, with 11 bases spanning the gap. This CDR3 contains 14 residues. The germline CDR1 and CDR2 sequences are SGHTS and YDEGEE. The CDR3 nucleotides read TGTGCCAGCAGCTCAGGTGTGTGGCAAGAGACCCAGTACTTC. Translated, it gives CASSSGVWQETQYF. Filled out from reference TRBV5-8 and TRBJ2-5, the complete variable domain reads EAGVTQSPTHLIKTRGQQATLRCSPISGHTSVYWYQQALGLGLQFLLWYDEGEERNRGNFPPRFSGRQFPNYSSELNVNALELEDSALYLCASSSGVWQETQYFGPGTRLLVL.

On this clone: Additional DNA sequences in this sample encode the identical CDR3. The rearrangement joins TRBV5-1 to TRBJ2-3, with D maybe TRBD2 (7 bases). The germline V gene encodes CDR1 SGHRS and CDR2 YFSETQ. V was clipped by 0 bases and J by 4 bases, with 9 bases between them. This CDR3 has 14 amino acids. CDR3 region: CASSLGGGADTQYF. In nucleotides, the CDR3 is TGCGCCAGCAGCTTGGGGGGGGGCGCAGATACGCAGTATTTT.

The chain recombines TRBV11-2 with TRBJ1-4, with TRBD1 identical over 7 bases. The length of the CDR3 is 16 residues. Germline loops: CDR1 SGHAT, CDR2 FQNNGV. J gave up 4 bases and V 5 bases, and 10 bases lay outside the gene matches. The CDR3 here is CASSPRSGTVNEKLFF. The CDR3 nucleotides are TGTGCCAGCAGCCCCCGATCCGGGACAGTTAATGAAAAACTGTTTTTT.

The chain recombines TRBV5-1 with TRBJ1-2, with D possibly TRBD1 on 5 matching bases. CDR1 is SGHRS, CDR2 YFSETQ, per germline. This CDR3 has 13 amino acids. V dropped 0 bases and J dropped 4 bases, with 7 bases sitting between them. CDR3 sequence reads: CASSLGQFYGYTF. The CDR3 nucleotides are TGCGCCAGCAGCTTGGGACAGTTCTATGGCTACACCTTC.

The chain recombines TRBV7-2 with TRBJ1-2, with 9 bases aligning to TRBD1. Germline V CDR1 and CDR2: SGHTA, FQGNSA. The CDR3 loop spans 14 amino acids. The ends lost 5 bases at V and 7 bases at J; junction bases unmatched: 8. CDR3 residues: CASSPTQGQGGYTF. The DNA of the CDR3 is TGTGCCAGCAGCCCTACACAGGGACAGGGTGGCTACACCTTC.

The chain employs TRBV20-1 and TRBJ1-1; D unresolved. CDR1 is DFQATT, CDR2 SNEGSKA, per germline (reference sequence). The CDR3 covers 11 residues. V was cut by 5 bases and J by 8 bases, with 12 bases left in between. This chain's CDR3 is CSAPNTAEAFF. CDR3 nucleotides: TGCAGTGCTCCAAACACCGCCGAAGCTTTCTTT.

The chain has TRBV19 and TRBJ1-1; D is uncertain. The V end was cut by 3 bases, the J end by 0 bases, with 5 bases between. CDR3 size: 13 residues. Germline V CDR1 and CDR2: LNHDA, SQIVND (reference sequence). The CDR3 region has the DNA TGTGCCAGTAGTATCGCGGTGAACACTGAAGCTTTCTTT. Its translation is CASSIAVNTEAFF.

The chain employs TRBV6-5 and TRBJ1-5; no definite D call. Germline assignment: CDR1 MNHEY and CDR2 SVGAGI. This CDR3 has 11 amino acids. The V gene lost 11 bases and the J gene lost 3 bases, with 8 bases spanning the gap. CDR3 DNA: TGTGCCCCGCGGGACAATCAGCCCCAGCATTTT. Its protein product is CAPRDNQPQHF.

The rearrangement joins TRBV10-3 to TRBJ1-2, with a tentative D call TRBD1 (5 bases). The CDR3 spans 14 residues. CDR1 is ENHRY, CDR2 SYGVKD, per germline. Trimming shortened V by 6 bases and J by 10 bases, and 21 bases separated the two germline ends. The CDR3: CAISDTGTPVTYTF. CDR3 bases: TGTGCCATCAGCGATACAGGAACCCCGGTCACCTACACCTTC.